The 21 T cell receptor beta chains below all came from one sample that was sequenced in a study of T cell responses to AZD1222 COVID-19 vaccine. Libraries were prepared by immunoSEQ multiplex PCR; TCRdb keeps only in-frame clonotypes and omits some of them. The sample has some 150,000 clones, 86% seen once. Sequenced material: peripheral blood, taken on day 0 of MenACWY control vaccination. The receptors shown here come from an adult in good health.

The rearrangement links TRBV2 to TRBJ1-2; no firm D call. Germline CDR1 SNHLY, CDR2 FYNNEI. The V and J ends lost 2 bases and 5 bases respectively, with 15 bases between them. The CDR3 runs to 15 residues. This chain's CDR3 is CASSEFWAPEYGYTF. In DNA form, the CDR3 reads TGTGCCAGCAGTGAATTTTGGGCTCCCGAATATGGCTACACCTTC.

V usage is TRBV10-1 and J usage is TRBJ2-7; D may be TRBD1 (6 bases). Germline lookup yields CDR1 WNHNN and CDR2 SYGVQD (reference sequence). Trimming cost V 0 bases and J 6 bases, with 12 bases left between them. The CDR3 runs 14 residues. The CDR3 sequence is CASSESGTGSEQYV. The CDR3 nucleotides read TGCGCCAGCAGTGAGTCGGGCACAGGGTCCGAGCAGTACGTC.

The chain links TRBV5-4 to TRBJ1-1; possibly TRBD1 for D (5 bases). Germline V CDR1 and CDR2: SGHNT, YYREEE (reference sequence). Trimming pared 3 bases from V and 1 base from J, leaving 13 bases between. The CDR3 has 15 amino acids. The CDR3 region has the DNA TGTGCCAGCAGCTCCTACGGGGCCGCGAACACTGAAGCTTTCTTT. Its protein is CASSSYGAANTEAFF. Using reference TRBV5-4 and TRBJ1-1 for the parts outside the CDR3, the full variable domain is ETGVTQSPTHLIKTRGQQVTLRCSSQSGHNTVSWYQQALGQGPQFIFQYYREEENGRGNFPPRFSGLQFPNYSSELNVNALELDDSALYLCASSSYGAANTEAFFGQGTRLTVV.

This clone turned up a few times. The J gene is TRBJ1-2, the V gene TRBV5-5, with D possibly TRBD1 on 5 matching bases. Looked up from germline, CDR1 is SGHKS and CDR2 is YYEKEE (reference sequence). The length of the CDR3 is 15 residues. V gave up 0 bases and J gave up 4 bases, with 13 bases separating them. The DNA for the CDR3 is TGTGCCAGCAGCTTGGTTGCAGGGCGGACCTATGGCTACACCTTC. Protein: CASSLVAGRTYGYTF. The full variable domain, in which reference TRBV5-5 and TRBJ1-2 provide the parts outside the CDR3, is DAGVTQSPTHLIKTRGQQVTLRCSPISGHKSVSWYQQVLGQGPQFIFQYYEKEERGRGNFPDRFSARQFPNYSSELNVNALLLGDSALYLCASSLVAGRTYGYTFGSGTRLTVV.

CDR3 sequence: CASSLFGGTAANYEQYF. DNA of the CDR3: TGTGCCAGCAGTTTATTCGGCGGGACAGCTGCGAACTACGAGCAGTACTTC. The V gene is TRBV28, the J gene TRBJ2-7; possibly TRBD1 for D (7 bases). The CDR3 runs 17 residues. Germline assignment: CDR1 MDHEN and CDR2 SYDVKM. The V end was cut by 1 base, the J end by 3 bases, with 19 bases between.

As to this clone: The junction shows a germline mismatch at one end, possibly a read error. The V gene is TRBV11-3, the J gene TRBJ2-7; D is unclear. Germline loops: CDR1 SGHNT, CDR2 YENEEA. This CDR3 is 12 amino acids long. The CDR3 nucleotides read TGTGCCAGCAGCTTAGCGGGTGACGGTATCCTTTTC. Protein product: CASSLAGDGILF.

The CDR3 nucleotides are TGTGCCAGCACCAAAGGGACTAGCTTCAATGAGCAGTTCTTC. Amino acids: CASTKGTSFNEQFF. The rearrangement joins TRBV6-5 to TRBJ2-1; TRBD2 aligns across 9 bases. V was pared by 7 bases and J by 6 bases, with 7 bases of the junction left unmatched. The CDR3 loop spans 14 amino acids. Germline CDR1 MNHEY, CDR2 SVGAGI.

The J gene is TRBJ1-1, the V gene TRBV15, with TRBD1 matching over 11 bases. This CDR3 has 18 residues. Germline CDR1 reads LNHNV; CDR2 reads YYDKDF (reference sequence). The V gene end was trimmed by 0 bases and the J gene end by 1 base; junction bases not matched to a gene: 7. CDR3: CATSRDRGQGERNTEAFF. DNA of the CDR3: TGTGCCACCAGCAGAGATAGGGGACAGGGGGAACGGAACACTGAAGCTTTCTTT.

V is TRBV5-1 and J is TRBJ1-1; no clear D gene. The ends were cut back, 0 bases at V and 6 bases at J, with 15 bases in the middle. This CDR3 comprises 15 residues. Looked up from germline, CDR1 is SGHRS and CDR2 is YFSETQ. The CDR3 coding sequence is TGCGCCAGCAGCTTGGACGGTCAATTATGGTCTGAAGCTTTCTTT. Its protein product is CASSLDGQLWSEAFF.

The chain links TRBV19 to TRBJ1-1, with D possibly matching TRBD1 (6 bases). The germline V and J ends were trimmed by 7 bases and 1 base, with 13 bases remaining between them. Germline-derived CDR1 and CDR2 are LNHDA and SQIVND (reference sequence). The CDR3 is 14 amino acids. CDR3 sequence reads: CASTLDRRNTEAFF. Here the CDR3 DNA reads TGTGCCAGTACCTTGGACAGACGGAACACTGAAGCTTTCTTT.

The chain recombines TRBV7-3 with TRBJ2-1; possible D gene TRBD1, 5 bases. The CDR3 runs to 12 residues. CDR1 is SGHTA and CDR2 is FQGTGA in the germline V gene. Trimming cost V 5 bases and J 8 bases, with 10 bases left between them. Here the CDR3 DNA reads TGTGCCAGCAGCATCACCAGGGATGAGCAGTTCTTC. This codes for CASSITRDEQFF.

V usage is TRBV30 and J usage is TRBJ1-3, with D unclear. The CDR3 has 13 amino acids. The germline V gene encodes CDR1 GTSNPN and CDR2 SVGIG (reference sequence). Trimming pared 8 bases from V and 0 bases from J, leaving 11 bases between. In DNA form, the CDR3 reads TGTGCCGGGCGGAGAAACTCTGGAAACACCATATATTTT. Translation gives CAGRRNSGNTIYF.

The genes are TRBV19 and TRBJ1-4, with 9 bases that match TRBD1. CDR3 size: 19 residues. The V segment lost 9 bases and the J segment 7 bases; nucleotides outside the gene matches: 24. Germline CDR1 is LNHDA and CDR2 is SQIVND (reference sequence). CDR3 in amino acids: CASGAHLSRDRDRTEKLFF. The CDR3 coding sequence is TGTGCCAGCGGCGCACACCTGTCCCGGGACAGGGATCGGACTGAAAAACTGTTTTTT.

The chain combines TRBV6-2 or TRBV6-3 with TRBJ2-3; D may match TRBD1 or TRBD2 (7 bases each). The V gene's germline CDR1 is MNHEY and CDR2 SVGEGT. The CDR3 consists of 18 residues. Trimming took off 0 bases at V and 1 base at J, with 17 bases between the two ends. As DNA, the CDR3 is TGTGCCAGCAGTTACTCAGTCAGGGGGGGGTCGGGCACAGATACGCAGTATTTT. This translates into CASSYSVRGGSGTDTQYF.

The chain carries TRBV28 and TRBJ1-1, with D uncertain. The CDR3 consists of 13 residues. Germline V CDR1 and CDR2: MDHEN, SYDVKM. Trimming pared 4 bases from V and 0 bases from J, leaving 6 bases between. The CDR3, as DNA: TGTGCCAGCAGTTCAACAATGAACACTGAAGCTTTCTTT. It specifies CASSSTMNTEAFF.

The rearrangement links TRBV11-2 to TRBJ2-7; D not certain. This CDR3 region has 13 residues. The V end was cut by 8 bases, the J end by 6 bases, with 17 bases between. Germline loops: CDR1 SGHAT, CDR2 FQNNGV. DNA for the CDR3: TGTGCCAGCTCCCTGCCAGGTACGGGCGAGCAGTACTTC. It yields the protein CASSLPGTGEQYF.

The genes are TRBV30 and TRBJ1-2; 9 bases align to TRBD1. The germline CDR1 and CDR2 sequences are GTSNPN and SVGIG (reference sequence). There are 13 residues in the CDR3. V lost 3 bases, J lost 2 bases, and 1 base stayed unmatched. The CDR3 coding sequence is TGTGCCTGGAGGGACAGGGGAAACTATGGCTACACCTTC. This codes for CAWRDRGNYGYTF. Variable domain in full (rest from reference TRBV30 and TRBJ1-2): SQTIHQWPATLVQPVGSPLSLECTVEGTSNPNLYWYRQAAGRGLQLLFYSVGIGQISSEVPQNLSASRPQDRQFILSSKKLLLSDSGFYLCAWRDRGNYGYTFGSGTRLTVV.

Only a few counts were recorded for this clone. The V call is TRBV11-2, the J call TRBJ2-5, with no clear D. V dropped 4 bases and J dropped 5 bases, with 5 bases sitting between them. Germline V CDR1 and CDR2: SGHAT, FQNNGV. The CDR3 runs to 11 residues. The CDR3 DNA reads TGTGCCAGCAGCTGGGCGGAGACCCAGTACTTC. It specifies CASSWAETQYF.

This chain links TRBV12-5 with TRBJ2-2; D remains unclear. V lost 5 bases, J lost 1 base, and 8 bases lay in between. CDR3 length: 14 amino acids. Looked up from germline, CDR1 is LGHNT and CDR2 is FRNRAP. The CDR3 sequence: CASGPLGNTGELFF. The CDR3 coding sequence is TGTGCTAGTGGTCCCCTGGGGAACACCGGGGAGCTGTTTTTT.

The chain has TRBV5-1 and TRBJ2-3; the match to TRBD2 covers 10 bases. The ends lost 2 bases at V and 6 bases at J; junction bases unmatched: 9. This CDR3 is built from 16 residues. Germline V gene lookup returns CDR1 SGHRS and CDR2 YFSETQ. The CDR3 DNA is TGCGCCAGCAGCTTAAATCTAGCGGGGGCCGGGGATACGCAGTATTTT. It encodes CASSLNLAGAGDTQYF.

This chain links TRBV18 with TRBJ2-5, with D tentatively TRBD1 or TRBD2 (5 bases each). Germline CDR1 reads KGHSH; CDR2 reads LQKENI. The CDR3 has 13 amino acids. Trimming took 2 bases from V and 5 from J, leaving 9 bases between them. For the CDR3, the DNA is TGTGCCAGCTCACCAGGGGGTAAGGAGACCCAGTACTTC. Residues: CASSPGGKETQYF.